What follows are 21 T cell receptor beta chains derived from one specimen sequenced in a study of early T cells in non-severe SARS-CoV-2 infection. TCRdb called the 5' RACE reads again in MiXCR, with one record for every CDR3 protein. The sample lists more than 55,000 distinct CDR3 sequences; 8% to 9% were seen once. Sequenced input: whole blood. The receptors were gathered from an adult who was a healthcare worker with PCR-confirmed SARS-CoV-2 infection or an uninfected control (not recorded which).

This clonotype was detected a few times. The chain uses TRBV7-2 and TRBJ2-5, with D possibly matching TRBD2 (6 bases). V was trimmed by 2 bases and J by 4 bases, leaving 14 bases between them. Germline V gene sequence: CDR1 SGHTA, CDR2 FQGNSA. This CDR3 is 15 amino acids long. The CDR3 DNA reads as TGTGCCAGCAGCTTATCCGGGGGTTTTTTAGAGACCCAGTACTTC. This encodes CASSLSGGFLETQYF.

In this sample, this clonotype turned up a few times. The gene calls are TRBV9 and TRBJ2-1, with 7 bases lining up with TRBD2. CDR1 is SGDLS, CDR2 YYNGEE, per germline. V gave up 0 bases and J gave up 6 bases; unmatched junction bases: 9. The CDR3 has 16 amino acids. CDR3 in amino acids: CASSVVAGGSGNEQFF. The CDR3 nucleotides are TGTGCCAGCAGCGTAGTGGCCGGCGGGAGTGGCAATGAGCAGTTCTTC.

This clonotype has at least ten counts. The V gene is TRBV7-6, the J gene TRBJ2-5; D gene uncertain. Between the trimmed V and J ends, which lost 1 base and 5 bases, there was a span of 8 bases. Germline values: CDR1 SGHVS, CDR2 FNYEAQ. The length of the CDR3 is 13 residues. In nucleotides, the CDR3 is TGTGCCAGCAGCTTAGGAGAGTGGGAGACCCAGTACTTC. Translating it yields CASSLGEWETQYF. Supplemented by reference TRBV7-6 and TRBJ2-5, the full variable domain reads GAGVSQSPRYKVTKRGQDVALRCDPISGHVSLYWYRQALGQGPEFLTYFNYEAQQDKSGLPNDRFSAERPEGSISTLTIQRTEQRDSAMYRCASSLGEWETQYFGPGTRLLVL.

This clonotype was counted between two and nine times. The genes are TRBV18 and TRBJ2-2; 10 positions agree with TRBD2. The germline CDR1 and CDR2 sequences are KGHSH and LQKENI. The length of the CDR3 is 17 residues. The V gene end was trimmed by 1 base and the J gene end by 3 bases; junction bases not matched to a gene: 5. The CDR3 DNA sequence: TGTGCCAGCTCACCACGAAGCGGGAGGGCTCACACCGGGGAGCTGTTTTTT. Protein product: CASSPRSGRAHTGELFF.

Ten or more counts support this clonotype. CDR3 amino acids: CASSFSDTQYF. CDR3 DNA sequence: TGTGCCAGCAGCTTTTCAGATACGCAGTATTTT. The rearrangement joins TRBV7-9 to TRBJ2-3, with D unresolved. CDR3 length equals 11 residues. V lost 3 bases and J 4 bases, leaving 2 bases between the germline ends. Germline lookup yields CDR1 SEHNR and CDR2 FQNEAQ (reference sequence).

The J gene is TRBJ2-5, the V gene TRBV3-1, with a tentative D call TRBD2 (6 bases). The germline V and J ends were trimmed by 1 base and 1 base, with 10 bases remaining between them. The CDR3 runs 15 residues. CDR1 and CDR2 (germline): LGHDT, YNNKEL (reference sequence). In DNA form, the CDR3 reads TGTGCCAGCAGCCAAGGCCAGCGGGTCCAAGAGACCCAGTACTTC. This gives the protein CASSQGQRVQETQYF.

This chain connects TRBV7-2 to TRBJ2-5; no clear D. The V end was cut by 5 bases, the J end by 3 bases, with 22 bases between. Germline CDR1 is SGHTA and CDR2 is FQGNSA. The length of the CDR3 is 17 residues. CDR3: CASSHPDPQRVKETQYF. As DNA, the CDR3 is TGTGCCAGCAGCCACCCCGATCCCCAGCGAGTCAAAGAGACCCAGTACTTC.

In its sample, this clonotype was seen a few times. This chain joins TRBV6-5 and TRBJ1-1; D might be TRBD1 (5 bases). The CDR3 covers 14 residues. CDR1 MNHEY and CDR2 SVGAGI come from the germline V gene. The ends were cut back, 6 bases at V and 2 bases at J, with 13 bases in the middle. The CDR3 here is CASSQSRGNTEAFF. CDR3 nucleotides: TGTGCCAGCAGCCAAAGCCGGGGCAACACTGAAGCTTTCTTT.

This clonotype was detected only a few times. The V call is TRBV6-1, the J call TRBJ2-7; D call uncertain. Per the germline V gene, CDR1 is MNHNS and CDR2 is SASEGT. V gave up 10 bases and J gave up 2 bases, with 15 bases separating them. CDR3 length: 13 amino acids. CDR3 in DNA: TGTGCCACCGAACCCATCTCTACCTACGAGCAGTACTTC. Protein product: CATEPISTYEQYF.

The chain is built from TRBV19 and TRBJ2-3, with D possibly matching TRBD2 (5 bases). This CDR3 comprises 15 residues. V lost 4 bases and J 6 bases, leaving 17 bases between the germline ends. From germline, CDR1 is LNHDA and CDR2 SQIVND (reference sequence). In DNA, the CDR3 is TGTGCCAGTAGTACCCGACTACCTCCGGGGGATACGCAGTATTTT. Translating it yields CASSTRLPPGDTQYF. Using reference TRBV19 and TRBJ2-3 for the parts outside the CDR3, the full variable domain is DGGITQSPKYLFRKEGQNVTLSCEQNLNHDAMYWYRQDPGQGLRLIYYSQIVNDFQKGDIAEGYSVSREKKESFPLTVTSAQKNPTAFYLCASSTRLPPGDTQYFGPGTRLTVL.

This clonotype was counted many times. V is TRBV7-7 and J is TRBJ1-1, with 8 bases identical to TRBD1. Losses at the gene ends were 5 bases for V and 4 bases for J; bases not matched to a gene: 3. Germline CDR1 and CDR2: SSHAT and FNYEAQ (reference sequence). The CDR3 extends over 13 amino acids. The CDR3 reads CASSHDRGTEAFF. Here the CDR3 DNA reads TGTGCCAGCAGCCACGACAGGGGCACTGAAGCTTTCTTT.

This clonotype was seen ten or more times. This chain's CDR3 is CSARDIRVGDTQYF. In DNA form, the CDR3 reads TGCAGTGCTAGAGATATTAGGGTAGGAGATACGCAGTATTTT. V usage is TRBV20-1 and J usage is TRBJ2-3; no reliable D call. Germline CDR1 and CDR2: DFQATT and SNEGSKA (reference sequence). V was pared by 0 bases and J by 5 bases, with 12 bases between. The CDR3 has 14 amino acids.

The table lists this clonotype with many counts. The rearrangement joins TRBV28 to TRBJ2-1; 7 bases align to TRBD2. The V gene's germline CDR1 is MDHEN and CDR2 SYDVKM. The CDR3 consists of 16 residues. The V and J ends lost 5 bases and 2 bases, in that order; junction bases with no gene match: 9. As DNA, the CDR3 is TGTGCCAGCAGTGACCTGGGGGGGATCACCTACAATGAGCAGTTCTTC. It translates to CASSDLGGITYNEQFF.

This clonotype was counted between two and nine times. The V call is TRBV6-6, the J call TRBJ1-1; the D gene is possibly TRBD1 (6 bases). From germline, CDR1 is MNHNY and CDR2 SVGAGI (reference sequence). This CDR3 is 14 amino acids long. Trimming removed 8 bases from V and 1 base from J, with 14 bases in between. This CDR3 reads CASSSRQENTEAFF. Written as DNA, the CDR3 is TGTGCCAGCTCATCTCGACAGGAGAACACTGAAGCTTTCTTT.

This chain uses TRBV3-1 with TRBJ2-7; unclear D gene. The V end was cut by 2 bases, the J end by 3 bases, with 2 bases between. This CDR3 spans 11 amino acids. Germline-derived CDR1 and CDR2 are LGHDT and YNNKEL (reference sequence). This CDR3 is CASSQFYEQYF. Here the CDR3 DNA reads TGTGCCAGCAGCCAATTCTACGAGCAGTACTTC.

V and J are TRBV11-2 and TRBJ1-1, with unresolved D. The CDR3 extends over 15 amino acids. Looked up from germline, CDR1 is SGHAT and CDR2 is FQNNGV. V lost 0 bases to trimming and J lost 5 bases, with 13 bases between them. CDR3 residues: CASSLEPGGGTEAFF. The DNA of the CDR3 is TGTGCCAGCAGCTTAGAACCGGGAGGAGGTACTGAAGCTTTCTTT.

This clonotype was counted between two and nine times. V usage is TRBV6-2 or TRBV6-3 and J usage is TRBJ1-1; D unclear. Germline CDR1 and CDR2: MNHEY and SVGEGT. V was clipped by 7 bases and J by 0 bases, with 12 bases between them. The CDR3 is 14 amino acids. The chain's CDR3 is CASIWPAMNTEAFF. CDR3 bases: TGTGCCAGCATCTGGCCGGCAATGAACACTGAAGCTTTCTTT.

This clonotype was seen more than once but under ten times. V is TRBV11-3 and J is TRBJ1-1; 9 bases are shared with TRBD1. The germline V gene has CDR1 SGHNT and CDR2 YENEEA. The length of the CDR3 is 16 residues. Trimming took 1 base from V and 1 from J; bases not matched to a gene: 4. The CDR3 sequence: CASSLGPGQGNTEAFF. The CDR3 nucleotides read TGTGCCAGCAGCTTAGGGCCGGGACAGGGGAACACTGAAGCTTTCTTT.

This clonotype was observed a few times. The CDR3 DNA reads TGTGCCAGCAGCTTAGAAAATGAAAAACTGTTTTTT. Its protein is CASSLENEKLFF. This chain joins TRBV7-9 and TRBJ1-4, with D uncertain. The V gene lost 1 base and the J gene lost 5 bases, with 2 bases spanning the gap. Germline values: CDR1 SEHNR, CDR2 FQNEAQ (reference sequence). This CDR3 has 12 residues. Filled out from reference TRBV7-9 and TRBJ1-4, the complete variable domain reads DTGVSQNPRHKITKRGQNVTFRCDPISEHNRLYWYRQTLGQGPEFLTYFQNEAQLEKSRLLSDRFSAERPKGSFSTLEIQRTEQGDSAMYLCASSLENEKLFFGSGTQLSVL.

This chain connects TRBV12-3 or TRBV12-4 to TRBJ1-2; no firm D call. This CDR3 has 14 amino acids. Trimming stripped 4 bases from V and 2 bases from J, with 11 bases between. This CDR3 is CASSWSAANYGYTF. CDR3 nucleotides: TGTGCCAGCAGTTGGTCGGCCGCAAACTATGGCTACACCTTC.

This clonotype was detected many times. The CDR3 DNA is TGTGCCAGCAGTCTCACAGGGAACACTGAAGCTTTCTTT. Translating it yields CASSLTGNTEAFF. This chain joins TRBV6-4 and TRBJ1-1; TRBD1 might be the D (5 bases). V was trimmed by 5 bases and J by 1 base, leaving 8 bases between them. This CDR3 region has 13 residues. Germline V lookup: CDR1 MRHNA, CDR2 SNTAGT.